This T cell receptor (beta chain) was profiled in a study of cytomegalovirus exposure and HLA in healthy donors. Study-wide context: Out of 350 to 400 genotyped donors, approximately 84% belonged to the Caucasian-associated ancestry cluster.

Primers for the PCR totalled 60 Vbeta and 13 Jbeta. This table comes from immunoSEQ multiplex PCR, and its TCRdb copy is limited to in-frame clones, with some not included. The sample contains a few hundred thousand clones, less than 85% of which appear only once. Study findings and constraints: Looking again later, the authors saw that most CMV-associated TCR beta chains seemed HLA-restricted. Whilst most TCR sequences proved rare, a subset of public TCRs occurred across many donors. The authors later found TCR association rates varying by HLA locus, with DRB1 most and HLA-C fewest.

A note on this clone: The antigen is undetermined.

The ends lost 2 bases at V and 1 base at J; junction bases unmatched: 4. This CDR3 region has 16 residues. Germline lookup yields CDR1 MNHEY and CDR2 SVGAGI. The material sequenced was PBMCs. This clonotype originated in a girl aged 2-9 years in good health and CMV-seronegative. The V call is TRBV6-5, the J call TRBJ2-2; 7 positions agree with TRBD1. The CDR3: CASSYDRAGNTGELFF. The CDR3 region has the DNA TGTGCCAGCAGTTACGACAGGGCAGGGAACACCGGGGAGCTGTTTTTT.